Listed below are T cell receptor beta chains from one sample, sequenced in a study of T cell responses to AZD1222 COVID-19 vaccine. Measured with immunoSEQ multiplex PCR; TCRdb has only the in-frame clones, and not every one. The sample yields some 180,000 clones, more than 80% seen once. Sequencing used peripheral blood, obtained 28 days after the second dose of the MenACWY control vaccine. These receptors all stem from an adult who received the MenACWY meningococcal vaccine as a control. The CDR3 runs from the conserved cysteine through the conserved F or W. A D gene is named only where the DNA matches it firmly. Size is stated for part of the rows, as once, few or many counts, or as a class when the clone is expanded.

v_call	clone_size	d_call	j_call	cdr3_nt	cdr3_aa
TRBV7-9	-	-	TRBJ2-7	TGCGCAGTACAGGGAAACTCCTACGAGCAGTACTTC	CAVQGNSYEQYF
TRBV5-1	-	TRBD2	TRBJ2-1	TGCGCCAGCAGCTTAACCGGGACTAGTTCGAATGAGCAGTTCTTC	CASSLTGTSSNEQFF
TRBV4-3	-	TRBD1	TRBJ1-1	TGCGCCAGCAGCCAAGAAATCGCCAGGGGGTATACTGAAGCTTTCTTT	CASSQEIARGYTEAFF
TRBV6-5	-	-	TRBJ1-1	TGTGCCAGCAGTCAGACAGTAATGAACACTGAAGCTTTCTTT	CASSQTVMNTEAFF
TRBV24-1	few	TRBD1	TRBJ1-5	TGTGCCACCAGTGTGACAGGGCCCAATCAGCCCCAGCATTTT	CATSVTGPNQPQHF
TRBV19	-	TRBD1	TRBJ2-7	TGTGCCAGTAGTATGGGGGACAGGGTGAACGAGCAGTACTTC	CASSMGDRVNEQYF
TRBV10-3	-	-	TRBJ1-2	TGTGCCATCAGTGGGACTGAAGGATTAAATGGCTACACCTTC	CAISGTEGLNGYTF
TRBV6-1	-	-	TRBJ1-2	TGTGCCAGCAGTGAGACAGAAAACTATGGCTACACCTTC	CASSETENYGYTF
TRBV6-5	once	TRBD1	TRBJ1-2	TGTGCCAGCAGTTACTCGGGGACAGGACCTAACTATGGCTACACCTTC	CASSYSGTGPNYGYTF
TRBV2	-	-	TRBJ2-1	TGTGCCAGCAGTGAAAACTTTTCGAGAAGGGGGTTCTTC	CASSENFSRRGFF
TRBV11-2	-	-	TRBJ2-3	TGTGCCAGCAGCTTAGGGCGAACCCTCAGCGGGACAGATACGCAGTATTTT	CASSLGRTLSGTDTQYF
TRBV28	-	-	TRBJ1-4	TGTGCCAGCTACGGACTCGGACGTGAAAAACTGTTTTTT	CASYGLGREKLFF
TRBV3-1/TRBV3-2	-	TRBD2	TRBJ2-1	TGTGCCAGCAGCCAAGATATGGTAGCGGGAGGGCGCGAGCAGTTCTTC	CASSQDMVAGGREQFF
TRBV4-1	-	TRBD1	TRBJ2-1	TGCGCCAGCAGCCAGCTACCGGGACAGGGTTTGCGCAATGAGCAGTTCTTC	CASSQLPGQGLRNEQFF
TRBV9	once	TRBD1	TRBJ2-7	TGTGCCAGCAGCGAGGGACAGGGGAACCACGAGCAGTACTTC	CASSEGQGNHEQYF
TRBV4-1	-	-	TRBJ1-4	TGCGCCAGCAGCCAAGATTCTCTTCGGGAAAAACTGTTTTTT	CASSQDSLREKLFF
TRBV7-9	-	-	TRBJ1-3	TGTGCCAGCAGCTTACTCGAGGGCATATATTTT	CASSLLEGIYF
TRBV28	-	-	TRBJ2-4	TGTGCCAGCAGTTTAGGAACGGGAGATGTAAACATTCAGTACTTC	CASSLGTGDVNIQYF
TRBV9	-	-	TRBJ2-2	TGTGCCAGCAGCGTAGCGGTTCAACCGAACACCGGGGAGCTGTTTTTT	CASSVAVQPNTGELFF
TRBV5-1	-	TRBD1	TRBJ1-1	TGCGCCAGCAGCTTGACAGGGGGGAACACTGAAGCTTTCTTT	CASSLTGGNTEAFF
TRBV19	-	TRBD2	TRBJ2-1	TGTGCCAGCACTAGTAGGTATCCAGCGGGAGTTTTTGAGCAGTTCTTC	CASTSRYPAGVFEQFF
TRBV6-5	-	-	TRBJ2-2	TGTGCCAGCACCAACGTCCCCGGGGAGCTGTTTTTT	CASTNVPGELFF
TRBV10-3	-	TRBD1	TRBJ2-3	TGTGCCATCAGTGGGGTGGGACAGGGTTCGTCAGATACGCAGTATTTT	CAISGVGQGSSDTQYF
TRBV2	-	-	TRBJ1-6	TGTGCCAGCAGTGAGGACTGGGAAGGTTCACCCCTCCACTTT	CASSEDWEGSPLHF